A single sample is the source of the 8 T cell receptor beta chains below, sequenced in a study of identical twins. TCRdb ran MiXCR on the 5' RACE reads and lists one entry per CDR3 protein. The sample records some 630,000 distinct CDR3 sequences, about 7.6% being singletons. In addition, the sample was reused for a study of yellow fever vaccine responses in identical twins.

The sample taken for sequencing was PBMCs. Receptors originate from a woman aged 18-29 years in good health.

Many counts were recorded for this clonotype. This chain joins TRBV5-1 and TRBJ2-1; the D is unclear. V was pared by 0 bases and J by 5 bases, with 6 bases between. Germline V CDR1 and CDR2: SGHRS, YFSETQ. The CDR3 runs 13 residues. The CDR3 spells CASSLVLHNEQFF. Here the CDR3 DNA reads TGCGCCAGCAGCTTGGTCTTACACAATGAGCAGTTCTTC.

In its sample, this clonotype was seen many times. This sequence joins TRBV5-1 and TRBJ1-1, with D possibly TRBD1 on 6 matching bases. CDR1 is SGHRS, CDR2 YFSETQ, per germline. Trimming pared 4 bases from V and 7 bases from J, leaving 17 bases between. There are 14 residues in the CDR3. The CDR3 DNA sequence: TGCGCCAGCAGCCTGGGGGGCGCGGCCCTTGAAGCTTTCTTT. This translates into CASSLGGAALEAFF.

The chain combines TRBV10-3 with TRBJ2-3; 8 nucleotides line up with TRBD2. The CDR3 contains 14 residues. CDR1 is ENHRY, CDR2 SYGVKD, per germline. The ends lost 8 bases at V and 2 bases at J; junction bases unmatched: 6. CDR3 amino acids: CAISTSGHTDTQYF. The CDR3 DNA reads TGTGCCATCTCAACTAGCGGACACACAGATACGCAGTATTTT.

This clonotype was picked up a small number of times. The chain links TRBV20-1 to TRBJ2-7; TRBD1 or TRBD2 may be the D gene (5 bases each). V was clipped by 6 bases and J by 5 bases, with 8 bases between them. The CDR3 loop spans 10 amino acids. Germline assignment: CDR1 DFQATT and CDR2 SNEGSKA (reference sequence). In DNA form, the CDR3 reads TGCAGTGCCGGGGCTGACGAGCAGTACTTC. Translating it yields CSAGADEQYF.

In this sample, this clonotype turned up many times. The V call is TRBV12-3 or TRBV12-4, the J call TRBJ2-7, with 12 bases fitting TRBD2. V gave up 6 bases and J gave up 2 bases; unmatched junction bases: 5. This CDR3 region has 15 residues. CDR3 residues: CASRARTSGTYEQYF. Written as DNA, the CDR3 is TGTGCCAGCAGGGCCCGGACTAGCGGGACCTACGAGCAGTACTTC.

This clonotype was seen repeatedly, ten times or more. This sequence joins TRBV20-1 and TRBJ2-5; D remains ambiguous. Germline V gene lookup returns CDR1 DFQATT and CDR2 SNEGSKA (reference sequence). CDR3 length: 15 residues. The V and J ends lost 1 base and 1 base respectively, with 13 bases between them. CDR3 bases: TGCAGTGCTAGAGGGATCGGACGGGTCCAAGAGACCCAGTACTTC. Its protein product is CSARGIGRVQETQYF.

The table lists this clonotype with many counts. CDR3 in amino acids: CASSLAPTISGEKLFF. The CDR3 nucleotides read TGTGCCAGCAGCTTAGCGCCAACTATATCCGGAGAAAAACTGTTTTTT. The rearrangement links TRBV7-2 to TRBJ1-4; no reliable D call. CDR3 size: 16 residues. Trimming removed 0 bases at V and 8 bases at J, with 16 bases between. CDR1 is SGHTA and CDR2 is FQGNSA in the germline V gene.

In this sample, this clonotype turned up a few times. The V call is TRBV3-1, the J call TRBJ2-1; TRBD2 matches 10 bases. Germline V CDR1 and CDR2: LGHDT, YNNKEL (reference sequence). The trim removed 0 bases at V and 12 bases at J, leaving 8 bases unmatched. The CDR3 runs to 15 residues. The chain's CDR3 is CASSQDWASGSVQFF. The CDR3 region has the DNA TGTGCCAGCAGCCAAGATTGGGCTAGCGGGAGCGTGCAGTTCTTC.